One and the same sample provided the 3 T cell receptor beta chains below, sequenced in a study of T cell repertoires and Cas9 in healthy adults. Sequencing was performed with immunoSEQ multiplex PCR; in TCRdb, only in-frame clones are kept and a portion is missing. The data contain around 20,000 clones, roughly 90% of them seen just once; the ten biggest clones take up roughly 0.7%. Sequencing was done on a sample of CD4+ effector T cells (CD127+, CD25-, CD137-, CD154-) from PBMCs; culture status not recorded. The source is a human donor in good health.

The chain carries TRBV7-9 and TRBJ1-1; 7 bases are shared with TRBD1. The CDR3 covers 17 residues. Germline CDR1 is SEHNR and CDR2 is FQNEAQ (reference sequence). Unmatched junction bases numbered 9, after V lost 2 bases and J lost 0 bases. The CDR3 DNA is TGTGCCAGCAGCTTACAATTGAGGGGGCGCATGAACACTGAAGCTTTCTTT. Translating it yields CASSLQLRGRMNTEAFF.

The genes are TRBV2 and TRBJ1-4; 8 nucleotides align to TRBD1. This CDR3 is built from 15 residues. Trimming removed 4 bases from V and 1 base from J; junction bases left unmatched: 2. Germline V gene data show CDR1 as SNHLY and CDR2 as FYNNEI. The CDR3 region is CASSATGGTNEKLFF. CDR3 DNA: TGTGCCAGCAGTGCCACAGGGGGAACTAATGAAAAACTGTTTTTT.

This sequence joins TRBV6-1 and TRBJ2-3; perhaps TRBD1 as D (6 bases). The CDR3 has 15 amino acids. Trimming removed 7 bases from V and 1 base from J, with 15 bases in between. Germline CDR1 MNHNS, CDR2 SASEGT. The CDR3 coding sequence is TGTGCCAGCACCCAGAGGAGGACAGGCACAGATACGCAGTATTTT. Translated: CASTQRRTGTDTQYF.